Shown below are 18 T cell receptor beta chains from a single sample sequenced in a study of shared clonotypes between healthy human individuals (dated by TCRdb to 2018 to 2021). The protocol used for the library was the immunoSEQ multiplex PCR assay. The immuneACCESS repertoire file appears here via TCRdb, limited to in-frame rearrangements. These files lack a portion of the clones; in checked studies, under half of the deficit traces to unresolved V genes, and the cause of the others is not known. Counted in this sample were some 500,000 clones; approximately 77% of them appeared once. Around 13% of the sample is taken by the ten largest. The sequenced sample was PBMCs. These receptors were collected from a woman in her 40s in good health. Some clones in this sample may be carry-over from other donors' samples.

Turning to this clone: A single base is all that separates this from a far larger clone, so a read error is likely. This sequence joins TRBV29-1 and TRBJ1-4; no clear D. V lost 7 bases and J lost 3, with 12 bases in between. Germline CDR1 is SQVTM and CDR2 is ANQGSEA. The CDR3 is 13 amino acids. As DNA, the CDR3 is TGCAGCGCCTGTTCGGACCCTAATGAAAAACTGTTTTTT. Translation gives CSACSDPNEKLFF.

The chain uses TRBV7-9 and TRBJ1-5, with unresolved D. From germline, CDR1 is SEHNR and CDR2 FQNEAQ (reference sequence). The V end was cut by 1 base, the J end by 5 bases, with 6 bases between. The CDR3 has 13 residues. This CDR3 reads CASSLGSYQPQHF. CDR3 coding DNA: TGTGCCAGCAGCTTAGGTAGTTATCAGCCCCAGCATTTT. Full variable domain (missing parts from reference TRBV7-9 and TRBJ1-5): DTGVSQNPRHKITKRGQNVTFRCDPISEHNRLYWYRQTLGQGPEFLTYFQNEAQLEKSRLLSDRFSAERPKGSFSTLEIQRTEQGDSAMYLCASSLGSYQPQHFGDGTRLSIL.

The sample holds one count of this clone. The rearrangement uses TRBV5-1 and TRBJ1-2; D unclear. V gave up 0 bases and J gave up 2 bases, with 5 bases separating them. Germline-derived CDR1 and CDR2 are SGHRS and YFSETQ. The CDR3 is 13 amino acids. CDR3 DNA: TGCGCCAGCAGCTTGGTAGGGAACTATGGCTACACCTTC. Amino acid sequence: CASSLVGNYGYTF.

The rearrangement joins TRBV19 to TRBJ2-3; no firm D call. With 5 bases removed from V and 1 base from J, the gap between germline ends came to 7 bases. This CDR3 contains 13 residues. Germline values: CDR1 LNHDA, CDR2 SQIVND (reference sequence). The CDR3 loop is CASSQLGTDTQYF. The CDR3 nucleotides read TGTGCCAGTAGTCAGTTGGGCACAGATACGCAGTATTTT.

The chain recombines TRBV18 with TRBJ1-1; 9 bases align to TRBD1. Trimming removed 5 bases from V and 2 bases from J; junction bases left unmatched: 6. CDR1 is KGHSH and CDR2 is LQKENI in the germline V gene. The CDR3 length is 15 residues. DNA of the CDR3: TGTGCCAGCTCAACAGGGGGCGCGGGAAACACTGAAGCTTTCTTT. It codes for CASSTGGAGNTEAFF.

This clone is a singleton in its sample. The rearrangement uses TRBV29-1 and TRBJ1-2; 8 bases match TRBD1. The CDR3 contains 13 residues. The V segment lost 6 bases and the J segment 7 bases; nucleotides outside the gene matches: 10. CDR1 is SQVTM and CDR2 is ANQGSEA in the germline V gene. CDR3 DNA: TGCAGCGTAGAGGCGGCAGGGGGCCTTGGCTACACCTTC. It is translated as CSVEAAGGLGYTF.

The chain combines TRBV27 with TRBJ1-2; 9 bases match TRBD1. The V segment lost 2 bases and the J segment 8 bases; nucleotides outside the gene matches: 6. Per the germline V gene, CDR1 is MNHEY and CDR2 is SMNVEV (reference sequence). This CDR3 spans 14 amino acids. CDR3 in DNA: TGTGCCAGCAGTTTAAGGGGACAGGGAGGGGGCTACACCTTC. Encoded protein: CASSLRGQGGGYTF.

The CDR3 protein is CASSLGLAGAYEQYF. The CDR3 region has the DNA TGTGCCAGCAGCCTTGGACTAGCGGGAGCCTACGAGCAGTACTTC. The rearrangement uses TRBV11-2 and TRBJ2-7, with 13 bases that match TRBD2. The germline V gene encodes CDR1 SGHAT and CDR2 FQNNGV. The CDR3 consists of 15 residues. J lost 2 bases, V lost 5 bases, and 3 bases had no gene match.

In this sample, this clone turned up a few times. The identical CDR3 is also encoded by other nucleotide sequences in the sample. The chain employs TRBV28 and TRBJ1-1, with D possibly TRBD1 on 6 matching bases. Germline assignment: CDR1 MDHEN and CDR2 SYDVKM. This CDR3 has 12 amino acids. Trimming left V 7 bases short and J 1 base short, with 7 bases between. The CDR3 coding sequence is TGTGCCAGCAAGACAGGGAACACTGAAGCTTTCTTT. Translating it yields CASKTGNTEAFF.

The rearrangement links TRBV2 to TRBJ1-1, with 9 positions matching TRBD1. Germline values: CDR1 SNHLY, CDR2 FYNNEI. The trim removed 3 bases at V and 2 bases at J, leaving 13 bases unmatched. The CDR3 has 18 residues. The CDR3 coding sequence is TGTGCCAGCAGTGATCGGCCGTGGACAGGGGAGGCTAACACTGAAGCTTTCTTT. It codes for CASSDRPWTGEANTEAFF.

To note about this clone: The sample contains more than one DNA sequence encoding this CDR3. This chain links TRBV6-1 with TRBJ1-2; no definite D call. CDR3 length equals 13 residues. With 3 bases removed from V and 5 bases from J, the gap between germline ends came to 10 bases. In germline, CDR1 is MNHNS, CDR2 SASEGT. The CDR3 sequence is CASSDGGFYGYTF. The CDR3 DNA is TGTGCCAGCAGTGATGGAGGGTTTTATGGCTACACCTTC.

About this clone itself: At one of its ends the junction is not consistent with the germline gene, which may arise from a read error. CDR3 region: CASSQAGLAGTGQPQHF. Here the CDR3 DNA reads TGTGCCAGCAGTCAAGCGGGATTAGCGGGGACCGGGCAGCCCCAGCATTTT. The chain couples TRBV6-1 to TRBJ1-5, with D possibly being TRBD1 (5 bases). This CDR3 contains 17 residues. Germline values: CDR1 MNHNS, CDR2 SASEGT.

Note on this clone: At one of its ends the junction is not consistent with the germline gene, which may arise from a read error. The chain joins TRBV30 to TRBJ2-7; unclear D gene. The germline gives CDR1 GTSNPN, CDR2 SVGIG (reference sequence). CDR3 size: 11 residues. The CDR3 nucleotides are TGTGCCCGGACGGCCGGTTACGAACAGTACTTC. It translates to CARTAGYEQYF.

This clone was seen only once. V gene TRBV7-6 combines with J gene TRBJ1-5, with TRBD1 matching over 10 bases. After removal of 5 bases from V and 2 bases from J, the junction contained 3 bases not matched to a gene. The CDR3 covers 15 residues. Germline V lookup: CDR1 SGHVS, CDR2 FNYEAQ. In DNA, the CDR3 is TGTGCCAGCAGCACTGGACAGGGGGGCAATCAGCCCCAGCATTTT. It codes for CASSTGQGGNQPQHF. Variable domain in full (rest from reference TRBV7-6 and TRBJ1-5): GAGVSQSPRYKVTKRGQDVALRCDPISGHVSLYWYRQALGQGPEFLTYFNYEAQQDKSGLPNDRFSAERPEGSISTLTIQRTEQRDSAMYRCASSTGQGGNQPQHFGDGTRLSIL.

The chain combines TRBV5-1 with TRBJ2-7, with 10 bases matching TRBD2. V trimming: 3 bases; J trimming: 2 bases; junction bases outside the gene matches: 8. Germline CDR1 reads SGHRS; CDR2 reads YFSETQ. There are 16 residues in the CDR3. This CDR3 reads CASSWTLAGGAYEQYF. CDR3 in DNA: TGCGCCAGCAGCTGGACCTTAGCGGGAGGCGCCTACGAGCAGTACTTC. Complete variable domain (other parts from reference TRBV5-1 and TRBJ2-7): KAGVTQTPRYLIKTRGQQVTLSCSPISGHRSVSWYQQTPGQGLQFLFEYFSETQRNKGNFPGRFSGRQFSNSRSEMNVSTLELGDSALYLCASSWTLAGGAYEQYFGPGTRLTVT.

This clone was seen only a few times. This chain uses TRBV5-1 with TRBJ2-7; D ambiguous. V dropped 4 bases and J dropped 4 bases, with 12 bases sitting between them. This CDR3 region has 13 residues. From germline, CDR1 is SGHRS and CDR2 YFSETQ. CDR3 DNA: TGCGCCAGCAGCCGAGACCGAGAATACGAGCAGTACTTC. This codes for CASSRDREYEQYF.

The chain recombines TRBV9 with TRBJ2-1, with 9 bases lining up with TRBD2. With V trimmed by 3 bases and J by 8 bases, 3 bases remained unmatched. The CDR3 contains 13 residues. Germline V gene sequence: CDR1 SGDLS, CDR2 YYNGEE. The DNA for the CDR3 is TGTGCCAGCAGCGCTAGCGGGACCTATGAGCAGTTCTTC. Protein sequence: CASSASGTYEQFF.

DNA of the CDR3: TGTGCCAGCAGTGAGGGGAAGGCGCGGCTCCCGGATGAGCAGTTCTTC. As protein: CASSEGKARLPDEQFF. The genes are TRBV25-1 and TRBJ2-1; D gene ambiguous. Trimming took 3 bases from V and 8 from J, leaving 20 bases between them. This CDR3 is built from 16 residues. Germline V gene data show CDR1 as MGHDK and CDR2 as SYGVNS.